The source of this TCR beta chain is a study of control samples from healthy donors and cancer patients. Germline V gene data show CDR1 as MGHRA and CDR2 as YSYEKL. V was clipped by 3 bases and J by 3 bases, with 5 bases between them. CDR3 length: 12 amino acids. Only in-frame clones appear in the TCRdb table, and some are missing; sequencing was by immunoSEQ multiplex PCR. The sample lists 70,000 to 85,000 clones, roughly 91% seen once, with 17% in the top ten. This chain joins TRBV4-1 and TRBJ1-1; D ambiguous. The clonotype comes from a man aged 50-59 years in good health. Sequences were obtained from blood. CDR3 protein: CASSHPDTEAFF. The CDR3 nucleotides read TGCGCCAGCAGCCACCCGGACACTGAAGCTTTCTTT.